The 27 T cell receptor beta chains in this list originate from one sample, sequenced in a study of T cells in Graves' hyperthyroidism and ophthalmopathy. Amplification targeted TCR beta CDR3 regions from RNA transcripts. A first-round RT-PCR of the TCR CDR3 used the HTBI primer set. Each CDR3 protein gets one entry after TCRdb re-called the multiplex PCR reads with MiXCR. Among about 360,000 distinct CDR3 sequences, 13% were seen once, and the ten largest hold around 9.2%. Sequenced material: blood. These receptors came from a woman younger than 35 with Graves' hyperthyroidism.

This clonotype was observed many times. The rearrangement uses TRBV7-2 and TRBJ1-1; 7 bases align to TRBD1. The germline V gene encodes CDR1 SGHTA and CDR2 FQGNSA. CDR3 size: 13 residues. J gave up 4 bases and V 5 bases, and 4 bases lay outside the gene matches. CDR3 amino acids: CASSRRQGTEAFF. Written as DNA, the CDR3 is TGTGCCAGCAGCCGACGACAGGGCACTGAAGCTTTCTTT.

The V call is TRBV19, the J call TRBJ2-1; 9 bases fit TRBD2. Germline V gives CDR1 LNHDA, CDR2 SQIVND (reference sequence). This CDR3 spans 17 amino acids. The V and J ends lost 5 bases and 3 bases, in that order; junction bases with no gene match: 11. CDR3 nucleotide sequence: TGTGCCAGTAGTTTAATAGAACTAGCGGGTAACTACAATGAGCAGTTCTTC. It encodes CASSLIELAGNYNEQFF.

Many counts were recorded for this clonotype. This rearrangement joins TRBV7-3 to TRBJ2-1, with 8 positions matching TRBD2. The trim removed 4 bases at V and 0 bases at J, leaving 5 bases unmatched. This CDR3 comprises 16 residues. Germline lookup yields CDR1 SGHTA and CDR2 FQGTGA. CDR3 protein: CASSSTGGASYNEQFF. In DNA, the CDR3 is TGTGCCAGCAGCTCCACCGGGGGGGCCTCCTACAATGAGCAGTTCTTC.

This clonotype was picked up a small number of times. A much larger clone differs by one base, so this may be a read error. CDR3 nucleotide sequence: TGTGCCAGCAATGGCGGCGCCTTAAACAATGAGCAGCTCTTC. As protein: CASNGGALNNEQLF. The V call is TRBV2, the J call TRBJ2-1, with no clear D. The CDR3 contains 14 residues. The germline gives CDR1 SNHLY, CDR2 FYNNEI. Drawing the rest from reference TRBV2 and TRBJ2-1, the complete variable domain is EPEVTQTPSHQVTQMGQEVILRCVPISNHLYFYWYRQILGQKVEFLVSFYNNEISEKSEIFDDQFSVERPDGSNFTLKIRSTKLEDSAMYFCASNGGALNNEQLFGPGTRLTVL.

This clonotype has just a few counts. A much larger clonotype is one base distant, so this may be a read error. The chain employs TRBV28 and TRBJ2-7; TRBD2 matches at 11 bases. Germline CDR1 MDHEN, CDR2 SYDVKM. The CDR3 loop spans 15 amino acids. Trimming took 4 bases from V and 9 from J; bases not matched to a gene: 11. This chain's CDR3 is CASSSFSGGAIGQYF. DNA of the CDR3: TGTGCCAGCAGTTCGTTTAGCGGGGGGGCGATCGGGCAGTACTTC.

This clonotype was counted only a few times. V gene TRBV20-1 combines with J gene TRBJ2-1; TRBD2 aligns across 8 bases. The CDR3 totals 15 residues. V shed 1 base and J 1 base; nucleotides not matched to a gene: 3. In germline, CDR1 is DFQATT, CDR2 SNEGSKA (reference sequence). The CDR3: CSARVAGSSYNEQFF. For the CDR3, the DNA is TGCAGTGCTAGAGTAGCGGGATCATCCTACAATGAGCAGTTCTTC.

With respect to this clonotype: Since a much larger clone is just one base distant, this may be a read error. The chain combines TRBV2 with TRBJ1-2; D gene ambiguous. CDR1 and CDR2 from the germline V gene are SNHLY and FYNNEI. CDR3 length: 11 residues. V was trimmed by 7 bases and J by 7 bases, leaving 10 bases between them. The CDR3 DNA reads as TGTGCCAGCAAGGAGGGATGTGGCTACACCTTC. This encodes CASKEGCGYTF.

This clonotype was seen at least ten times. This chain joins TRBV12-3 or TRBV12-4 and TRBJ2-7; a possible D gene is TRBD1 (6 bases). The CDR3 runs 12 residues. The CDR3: CASQGISYEQYF. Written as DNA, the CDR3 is TGTGCTTCCCAGGGGATCAGCTACGAGCAGTACTTC.

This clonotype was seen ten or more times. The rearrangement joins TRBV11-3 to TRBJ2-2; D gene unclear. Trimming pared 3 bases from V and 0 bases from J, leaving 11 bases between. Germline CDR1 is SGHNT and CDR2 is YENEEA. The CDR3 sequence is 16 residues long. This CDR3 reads CASSFRASSNTGELFF. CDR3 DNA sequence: TGTGCCAGCAGCTTTCGGGCCAGTTCGAACACCGGGGAGCTGTTTTTT.

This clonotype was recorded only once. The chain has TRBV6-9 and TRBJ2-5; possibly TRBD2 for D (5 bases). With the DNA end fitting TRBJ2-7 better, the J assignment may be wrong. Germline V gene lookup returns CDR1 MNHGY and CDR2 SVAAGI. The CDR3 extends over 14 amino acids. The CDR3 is CASSYRGYHYEQYF. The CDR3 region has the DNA TGTGCCAGCAGTTACAGAGGGTACCACTACGAGCAGTACTTC.

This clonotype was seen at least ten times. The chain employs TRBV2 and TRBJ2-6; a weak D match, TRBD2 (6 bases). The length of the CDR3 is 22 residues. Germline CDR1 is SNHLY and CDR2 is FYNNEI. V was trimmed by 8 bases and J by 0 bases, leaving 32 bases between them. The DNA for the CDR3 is TGTGCCAGCCGAAGGATGGGGACGGGACTCAAGGCCCCCAACTCTGGGGCCAACGTCCTGACTTTC. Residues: CASRRMGTGLKAPNSGANVLTF.

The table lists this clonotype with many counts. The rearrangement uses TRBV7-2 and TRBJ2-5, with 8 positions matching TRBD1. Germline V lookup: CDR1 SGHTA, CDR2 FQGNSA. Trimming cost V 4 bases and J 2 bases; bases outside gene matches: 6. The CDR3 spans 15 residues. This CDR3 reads CASSSPTGGQETQYF. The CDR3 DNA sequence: TGTGCCAGCAGCTCACCAACAGGGGGACAAGAGACCCAGTACTTC.

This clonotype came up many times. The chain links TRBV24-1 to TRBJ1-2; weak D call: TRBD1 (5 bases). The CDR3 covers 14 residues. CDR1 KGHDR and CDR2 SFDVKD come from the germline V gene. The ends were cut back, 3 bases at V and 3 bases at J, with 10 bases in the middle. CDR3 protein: CATSDAGKDYGYTF. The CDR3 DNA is TGTGCCACCAGTGATGCAGGGAAGGACTATGGCTACACCTTC.

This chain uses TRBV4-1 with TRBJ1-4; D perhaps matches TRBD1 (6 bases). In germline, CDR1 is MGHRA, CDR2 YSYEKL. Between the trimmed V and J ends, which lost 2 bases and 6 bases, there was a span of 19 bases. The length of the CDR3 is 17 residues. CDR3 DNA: TGCGCCAGCAGCCAAACCTACATCAGGGAGGGGGATGAAAAACTGTTTTTT. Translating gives CASSQTYIREGDEKLFF.

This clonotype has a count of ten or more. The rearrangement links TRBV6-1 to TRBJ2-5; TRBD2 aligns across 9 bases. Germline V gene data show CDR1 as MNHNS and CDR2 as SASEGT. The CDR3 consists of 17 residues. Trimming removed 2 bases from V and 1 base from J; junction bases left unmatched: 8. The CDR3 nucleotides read TGTGCCAGCAGTGAATTCGGTAGCGGGGGCCCCCAAGAGACCCAGTACTTC. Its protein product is CASSEFGSGGPQETQYF.

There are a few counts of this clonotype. The CDR3 region is CASSHSTGIASGANVLTF. The CDR3 DNA follows: TGTGCCAGCAGCCACTCAACAGGGATCGCCTCTGGGGCCAACGTCCTGACTTTC. V is TRBV28 and J is TRBJ2-6, with a possible D match to TRBD1 (6 bases). The CDR3 consists of 18 residues. The V gene's germline CDR1 is MDHEN and CDR2 SYDVKM. V was clipped by 6 bases and J by 0 bases, with 18 bases between them.

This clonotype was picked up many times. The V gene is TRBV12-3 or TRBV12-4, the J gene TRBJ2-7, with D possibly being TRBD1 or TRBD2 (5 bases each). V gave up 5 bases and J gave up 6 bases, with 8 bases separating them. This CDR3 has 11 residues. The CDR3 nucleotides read TGTGCCAGCAGTGGGGGTATCGAGCAGTACTTC. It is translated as CASSGGIEQYF.

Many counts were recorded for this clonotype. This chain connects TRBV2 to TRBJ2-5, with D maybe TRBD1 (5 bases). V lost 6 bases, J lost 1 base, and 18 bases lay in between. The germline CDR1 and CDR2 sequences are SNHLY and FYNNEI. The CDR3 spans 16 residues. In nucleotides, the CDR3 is TGTGCCAGCAGAAAAGCAGGGTTCTCCGGCCAAGAGACCCAGTACTTC. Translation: CASRKAGFSGQETQYF.

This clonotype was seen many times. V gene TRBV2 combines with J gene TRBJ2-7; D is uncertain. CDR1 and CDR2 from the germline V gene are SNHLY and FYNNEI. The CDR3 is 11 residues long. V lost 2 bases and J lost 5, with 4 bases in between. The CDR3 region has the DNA TGTGCCAGCAGTGAAACTGACGAGCAGTACTTC. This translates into CASSETDEQYF.

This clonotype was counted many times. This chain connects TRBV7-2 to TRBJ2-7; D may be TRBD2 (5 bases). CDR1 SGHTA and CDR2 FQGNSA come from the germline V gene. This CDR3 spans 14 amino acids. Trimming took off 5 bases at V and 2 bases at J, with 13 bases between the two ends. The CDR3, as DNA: TGTGCCAGCAGCCCCGAGGGTGGACCCTACGAGCAGTACTTC. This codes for CASSPEGGPYEQYF.

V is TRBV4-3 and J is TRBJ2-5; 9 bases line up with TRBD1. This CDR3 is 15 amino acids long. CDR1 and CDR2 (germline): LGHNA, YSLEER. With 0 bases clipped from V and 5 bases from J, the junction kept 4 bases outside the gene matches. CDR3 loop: CASSQEGTGRETQYF. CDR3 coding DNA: TGCGCCAGCAGCCAAGAAGGGACAGGGAGGGAGACCCAGTACTTC.

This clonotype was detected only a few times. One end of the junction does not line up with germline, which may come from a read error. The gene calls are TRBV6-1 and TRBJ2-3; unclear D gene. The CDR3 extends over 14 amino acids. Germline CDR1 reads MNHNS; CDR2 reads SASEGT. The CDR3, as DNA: TGTGTCAGCAGTGTTCTCTCCCTCACAGATACGCAGTATTTT. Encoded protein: CVSSVLSLTDTQYF.

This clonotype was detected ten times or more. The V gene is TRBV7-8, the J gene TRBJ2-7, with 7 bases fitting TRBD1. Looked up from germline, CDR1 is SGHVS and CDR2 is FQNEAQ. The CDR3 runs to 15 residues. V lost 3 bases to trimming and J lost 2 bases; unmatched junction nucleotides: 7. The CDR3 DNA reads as TGTGCCAGCAGCTTCCTCTGGGACAGAGCCTACGAGCAGTACTTC. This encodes CASSFLWDRAYEQYF.

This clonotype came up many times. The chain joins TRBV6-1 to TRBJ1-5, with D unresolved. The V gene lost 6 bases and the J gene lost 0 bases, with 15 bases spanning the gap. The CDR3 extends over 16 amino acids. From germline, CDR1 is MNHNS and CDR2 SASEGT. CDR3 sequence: CASSGVYVGSNQPQHF. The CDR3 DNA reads TGTGCCAGCAGCGGGGTTTATGTTGGTAGCAATCAGCCCCAGCATTTT.

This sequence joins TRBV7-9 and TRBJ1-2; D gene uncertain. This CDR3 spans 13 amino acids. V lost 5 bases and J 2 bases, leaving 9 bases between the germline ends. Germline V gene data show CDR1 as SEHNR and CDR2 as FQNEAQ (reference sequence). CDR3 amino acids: CASSDTINYGYTF. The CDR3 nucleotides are TGTGCCAGCAGCGACACCATAAACTATGGCTACACCTTC. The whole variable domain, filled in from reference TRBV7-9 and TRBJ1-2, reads DTGVSQNPRHKITKRGQNVTFRCDPISEHNRLYWYRQTLGQGPEFLTYFQNEAQLEKSRLLSDRFSAERPKGSFSTLEIQRTEQGDSAMYLCASSDTINYGYTFGSGTRLTVV.

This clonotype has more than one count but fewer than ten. The CDR3 here is CASSVEGREETQYF. CDR3 nucleotides: TGTGCCAGCAGCGTCGAGGGGCGGGAAGAGACCCAGTACTTC. The rearrangement joins TRBV9 to TRBJ2-5, with D perhaps assigned TRBD1 or TRBD2 (5 bases each). V lost 2 bases and J 3 bases, leaving 11 bases between the germline ends. CDR3 length: 14 amino acids. The germline V gene encodes CDR1 SGDLS and CDR2 YYNGEE.

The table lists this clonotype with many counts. In DNA form, the CDR3 reads TGTGCCAGCAGGCGCGGGAGAAGGGCGGAGACCCAGTACTTC. This sequence encodes CASRRGRRAETQYF. The rearrangement joins TRBV13 to TRBJ2-5, with TRBD2 matching 7 bases. CDR1 PRHDT and CDR2 FYEKMQ come from the germline V gene (reference sequence). The ends lost 6 bases at V and 5 bases at J; junction bases unmatched: 9. The length of the CDR3 is 14 residues.